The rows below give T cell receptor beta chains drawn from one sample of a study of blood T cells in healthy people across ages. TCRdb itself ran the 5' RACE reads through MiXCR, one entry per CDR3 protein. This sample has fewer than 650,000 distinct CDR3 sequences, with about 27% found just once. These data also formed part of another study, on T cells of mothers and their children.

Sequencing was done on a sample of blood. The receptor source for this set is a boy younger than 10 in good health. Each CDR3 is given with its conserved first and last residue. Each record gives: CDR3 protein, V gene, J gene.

CSVNGPNSYNEQFF	TRBV29-1	TRBJ2-1
CASSQPRTGHTGELFF	TRBV4-1	TRBJ2-2
CASSRESGRGEKLFF	TRBV3-1	TRBJ1-4
CATSTTGSGENTGELFF	TRBV10-3	TRBJ2-2
CASSLLGGSGTGSSPLHF	TRBV3-1	TRBJ1-6
CASSVSSGGAGNEQFF	TRBV9	.
CASSHHSGGYTF	TRBV7-2	TRBJ1-2
CSAPSGTANTEAFF	TRBV20-1	TRBJ1-1
CASSFRVATDTQYF	TRBV12-3/TRBV12-4	TRBJ2-3
CASRPLAGTYNEQFF	TRBV27	TRBJ2-1
CSARGAGDAGELFF	TRBV20-1	TRBJ2-2
CASSQDRVQGLDEQFF	TRBV4-3	.
CASSLALTGRKPYTF	TRBV12-3/TRBV12-4	TRBJ1-2
CASSRGAESYEQYF	TRBV7-3	TRBJ2-7
CASSPSIPGVYEQYF	TRBV3-1	.
CASSLFVGQTAYGYTF	TRBV27	TRBJ1-2
CASSFRTGPNQGTQYF	TRBV13	TRBJ2-5
CASSLEWDIQETQYF	TRBV12-3/TRBV12-4	TRBJ2-5
CASSQELGAIEKLFF	TRBV4-2	TRBJ1-4
CASRIQGAPGEQYF	TRBV28	TRBJ2-7
CAVLAGQGTQYF	TRBV10-3	TRBJ2-3
CASSVEAGRFTDTQYF	TRBV9	TRBJ2-3
CAAAAPSNRNEQFF	TRBV30	.
CASSPWDSGGEPLHF	TRBV18	TRBJ1-6
CSVEDLMRTGGGYGYTF	TRBV29-1	TRBJ1-2
CSARGTSGASYEQYF	TRBV20-1	TRBJ2-7
CASSLLGEIYEQYF	TRBV5-6	TRBJ2-7